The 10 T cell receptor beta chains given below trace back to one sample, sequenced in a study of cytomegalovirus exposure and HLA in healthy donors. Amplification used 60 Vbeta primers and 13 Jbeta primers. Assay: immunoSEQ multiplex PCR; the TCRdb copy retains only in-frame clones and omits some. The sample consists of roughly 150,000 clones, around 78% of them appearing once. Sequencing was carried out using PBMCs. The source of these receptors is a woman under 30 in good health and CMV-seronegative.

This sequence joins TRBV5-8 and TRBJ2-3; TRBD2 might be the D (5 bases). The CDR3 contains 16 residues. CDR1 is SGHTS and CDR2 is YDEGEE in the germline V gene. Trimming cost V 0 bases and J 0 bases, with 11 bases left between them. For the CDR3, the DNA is TGTGCCAGCAGCTTGGGAGAGGGCCCTAGCACAGATACGCAGTATTTT. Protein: CASSLGEGPSTDTQYF.

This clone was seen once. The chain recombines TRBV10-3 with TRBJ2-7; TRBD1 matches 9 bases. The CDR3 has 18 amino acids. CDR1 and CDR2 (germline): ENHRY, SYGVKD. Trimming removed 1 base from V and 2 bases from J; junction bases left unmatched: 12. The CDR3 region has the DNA TGTGCCATCAGTGAGTTCCTTCCGGGACAGGGAACGACCTACGAGCAGTACTTC. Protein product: CAISEFLPGQGTTYEQYF.

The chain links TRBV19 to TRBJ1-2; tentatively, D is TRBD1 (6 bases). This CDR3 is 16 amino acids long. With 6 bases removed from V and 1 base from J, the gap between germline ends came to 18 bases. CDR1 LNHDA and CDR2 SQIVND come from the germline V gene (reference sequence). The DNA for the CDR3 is TGTGCCAGTAGAAGGACAGTGACCCTAATTAACTATGGCTACACCTTC. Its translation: CASRRTVTLINYGYTF.

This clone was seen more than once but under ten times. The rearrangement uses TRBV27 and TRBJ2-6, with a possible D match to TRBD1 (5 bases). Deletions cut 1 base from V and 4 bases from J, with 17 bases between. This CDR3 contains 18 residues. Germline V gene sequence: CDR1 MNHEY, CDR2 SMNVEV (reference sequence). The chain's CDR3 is CASSLFYSDSTGANVLTF. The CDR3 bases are TGTGCCAGCAGTTTATTTTACTCAGACAGTACCGGGGCCAACGTCCTGACTTTC. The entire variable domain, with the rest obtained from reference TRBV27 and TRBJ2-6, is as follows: EAQVTQNPRYLITVTGKKLTVTCSQNMNHEYMSWYRQDPGLGLRQIYYSMNVEVTDKGDVPEGYKVSRKEKRNFPLILESPSPNQTSLYFCASSLFYSDSTGANVLTFGAGSRLTVL.

The CDR3 bases are TGTGCCAGCAGCTTCACCGGGACAGGGAGGGATGAGCAGTTCTTC. It encodes CASSFTGTGRDEQFF. The chain combines TRBV7-3 with TRBJ2-1; 9 bases match TRBD1. Unmatched junction bases numbered 8, after V lost 3 bases and J lost 8 bases. This CDR3 has 15 amino acids. CDR1 is SGHTA, CDR2 FQGTGA, per germline.

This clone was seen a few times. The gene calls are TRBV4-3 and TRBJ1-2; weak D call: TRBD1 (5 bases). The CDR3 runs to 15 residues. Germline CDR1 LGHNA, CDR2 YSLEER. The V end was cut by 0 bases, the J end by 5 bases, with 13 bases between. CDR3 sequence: CASSQEYRSDYGYTF. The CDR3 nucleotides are TGCGCCAGCAGCCAAGAGTACAGGAGTGATTATGGCTACACCTTC.

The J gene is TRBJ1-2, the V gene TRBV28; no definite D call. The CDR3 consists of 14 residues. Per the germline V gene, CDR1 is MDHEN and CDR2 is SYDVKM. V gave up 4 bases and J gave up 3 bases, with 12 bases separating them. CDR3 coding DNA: TGTGCCAGCAGTTCGAATTGGAGGGACTATGGCTACACCTTC. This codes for CASSSNWRDYGYTF.

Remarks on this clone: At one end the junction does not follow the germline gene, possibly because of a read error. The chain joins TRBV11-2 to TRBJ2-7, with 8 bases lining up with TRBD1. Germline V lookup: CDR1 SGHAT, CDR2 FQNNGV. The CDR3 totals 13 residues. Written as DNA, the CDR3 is TGTGCCAGCAGCCGGGACGGACCGGACAGGGCCAACTTC. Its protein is CASSRDGPDRANF.

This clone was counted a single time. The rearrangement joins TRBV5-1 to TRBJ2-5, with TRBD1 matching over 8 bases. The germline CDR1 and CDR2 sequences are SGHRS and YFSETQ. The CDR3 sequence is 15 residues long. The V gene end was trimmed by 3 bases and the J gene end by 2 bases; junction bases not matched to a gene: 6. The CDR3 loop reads CASSYDRGAQETQYF. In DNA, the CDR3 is TGCGCCAGCAGCTACGACAGGGGAGCGCAAGAGACCCAGTACTTC. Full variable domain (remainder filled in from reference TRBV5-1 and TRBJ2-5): KAGVTQTPRYLIKTRGQQVTLSCSPISGHRSVSWYQQTPGQGLQFLFEYFSETQRNKGNFPGRFSGRQFSNSRSEMNVSTLELGDSALYLCASSYDRGAQETQYFGPGTRLLVL.

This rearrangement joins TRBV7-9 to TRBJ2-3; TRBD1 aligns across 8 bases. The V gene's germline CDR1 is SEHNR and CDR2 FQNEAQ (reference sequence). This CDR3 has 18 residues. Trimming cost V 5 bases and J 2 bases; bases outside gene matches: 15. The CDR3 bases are TGTGCCAGCAGCAACACAGGGGGTACAGCTCTATACACAGATACGCAGTATTTT. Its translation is CASSNTGGTALYTDTQYF.